This T cell receptor beta chain is drawn from a study of cytomegalovirus exposure and HLA in healthy donors. Study-level points and caveats: Researchers counted 150 to 200 TCR beta chains as cytomegalovirus-associated. The Asian-associated ancestry cluster reportedly had fewer N-insertions than the roughly 670-donor mean in a later analysis. A classifier reportedly called cytomegalovirus status with high sensitivity and specificity.

Turning to this clone: Its antigen is undetermined.

The length of the CDR3 is 14 residues. V was shortened by 4 bases and J by 4 bases, with 14 bases between the two germline ends. CDR1 is SGHNT, CDR2 YYREEE, per germline (reference sequence). Researchers ran the PCR with 60 Vbeta and 13 Jbeta primers. Sequencing used immunoSEQ multiplex PCR; TCRdb keeps in-frame clones, though not all of them. The table has 100,000 to 150,000 clones, around 78% seen once; the top ten hold over 1.5%. The sample taken for sequencing was PBMCs. The source is a man between 40 and 49 years old in good health and CMV-seronegative. J is TRBJ1-2 and V is TRBV5-4; D uncertain. The CDR3 DNA sequence: TGTGCCAGCAGCGTGGCTAGGCTCGCCTATGGCTACACCTTC. It yields the protein CASSVARLAYGYTF.